This T cell receptor beta chain was observed in a study of blood T cells in healthy people across ages. Then a second PCR, running roughly 7 to 12 cycles, was carried out with a sample-barcoded 5' primer and a J-beta primer mix. Every individual sample yielded 2.5 million or more paired-end reads (each containing CDR3). Each CDR3 protein gets one entry after TCRdb re-called the 5' RACE reads with MiXCR. The data contain around 990,000 distinct CDR3 sequences, roughly two fifths of them singletons. The germline gives CDR1 SGHTA, CDR2 FQGNSA. V lost 5 bases and J 0 bases, leaving 11 bases between the germline ends. The CDR3 sequence is 15 residues long. This clonotype has just a few counts.

The J gene is TRBJ2-1, the V gene TRBV7-2; D possibly corresponds to TRBD1 (6 bases). This receptor was obtained from a man in his late teens or twenties in good health. What was sequenced was blood. The CDR3 DNA is TGTGCCAGCAGCAGGGGGATTATCTCCTACAATGAGCAGTTCTTC. This sequence encodes CASSRGIISYNEQFF. The full variable domain, completed using reference TRBV7-2 and TRBJ2-1, is GAGVSQSPSNKVTEKGKDVELRCDPISGHTALYWYRQSLGQGLEFLIYFQGNSAPDKSGLPSDRFSAERTGGSVSTLTIQRTQQEDSAVYLCASSRGIISYNEQFFGPGTRLTVL.